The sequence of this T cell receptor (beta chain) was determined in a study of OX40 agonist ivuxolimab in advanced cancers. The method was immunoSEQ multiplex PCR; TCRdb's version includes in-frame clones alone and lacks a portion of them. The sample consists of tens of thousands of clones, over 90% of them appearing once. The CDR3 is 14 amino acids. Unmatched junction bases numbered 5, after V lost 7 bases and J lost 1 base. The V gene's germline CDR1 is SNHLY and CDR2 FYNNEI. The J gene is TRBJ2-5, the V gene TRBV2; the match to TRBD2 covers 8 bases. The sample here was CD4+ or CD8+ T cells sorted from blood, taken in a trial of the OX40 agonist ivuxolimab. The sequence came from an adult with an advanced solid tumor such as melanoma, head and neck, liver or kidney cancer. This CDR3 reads CASIDRGGQETQYF. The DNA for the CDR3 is TGTGCCAGCATTGATCGGGGGGGCCAAGAGACCCAGTACTTC.